The next 9 T cell receptor beta chains were all read from a single sample in a study of response to subunit inactivated influenza vaccine. TCRdb recomputed calls from the RT-PCR reads with MiXCR, one row per CDR3 protein. The data contain roughly 500,000 distinct CDR3 sequences, roughly 25% of them seen just once; the ten biggest clones take up 2.8%. These same data were also listed under a study on T cells expressing NK-cell markers. Turning to that study: In generating TCR beta cDNA, 5'RACE template switching with UMIs was used.

The material sequenced was CD4+ T cells sorted from PBMCs, taken about 11 days after vaccination. These receptors were collected from a man in his fifties or sixties who received an inactivated influenza vaccine.

The chain couples TRBV12-3 or TRBV12-4 to TRBJ1-5; 7 bases are a match to TRBD1. V shed 2 bases and J 1 base; nucleotides not matched to a gene: 2. CDR3 length: 15 residues. This CDR3 is CASSLRGQSNQPQHF. The CDR3 coding sequence is TGTGCCAGCAGTTTAAGGGGACAGAGCAATCAGCCCCAGCATTTT.

This clonotype has a count of ten or more. The chain links TRBV12-3 or TRBV12-4 to TRBJ2-2; D not certain. V shed 6 bases and J shed 2 bases, with 10 bases lying between them. The CDR3 is made up of 14 amino acids. Here the CDR3 reads CASSPSLNTGELFF. The CDR3 region has the DNA TGTGCCAGCAGCCCCTCCCTCAACACCGGGGAGCTGTTTTTT.

The sample holds a few counts of this clonotype. Here the CDR3 reads CASSTGVGSNTDTQYF. CDR3 sequence (DNA): TGTGCCAGCAGTACTGGGGTGGGCTCGAACACAGATACGCAGTATTTT. The V call is TRBV6-2 or TRBV6-3, the J call TRBJ2-3; unclear D gene. The V gene lost 5 bases and the J gene lost 2 bases, with 17 bases spanning the gap. From germline, CDR1 is MNHEY and CDR2 SVGEGT. The CDR3 sequence is 16 residues long.

This chain links TRBV29-1 with TRBJ2-3; 9 bases fit TRBD1. The CDR3 length is 12 residues. CDR1 SQVTM and CDR2 ANQGSEA come from the germline V gene. J was trimmed by 4 bases and V by 8 bases; bases with no gene match: 4. CDR3 nucleotides: TGCAGCTATACAGGGGGCCCAGATACGCAGTATTTT. Amino acid sequence: CSYTGGPDTQYF.

This chain joins TRBV20-1 and TRBJ1-5, with D possibly TRBD1 on 5 matching bases. Trimming shortened V by 3 bases and J by 5 bases, and 8 bases separated the two germline ends. The CDR3 is made up of 12 amino acids. The germline V gene encodes CDR1 DFQATT and CDR2 SNEGSKA (reference sequence). CDR3 nucleotides: TGCAGTGCTAGTTCGGGGGATCAGCCCCAGCATTTT. Residues: CSASSGDQPQHF.

V usage is TRBV29-1 and J usage is TRBJ2-7, with D perhaps TRBD1 or TRBD2 (5 bases each). The V end was cut by 5 bases, the J end by 2 bases, with 13 bases between. Germline-derived CDR1 and CDR2 are SQVTM and ANQGSEA. CDR3 size: 13 residues. Here the CDR3 reads CSVNGWDPYEQYF. The CDR3 DNA reads TGCAGCGTTAATGGGTGGGACCCCTACGAGCAGTACTTC.

In this sample, this clonotype turned up a few times. The chain is built from TRBV7-8 and TRBJ1-5, with unresolved D. Per the germline V gene, CDR1 is SGHVS and CDR2 is FQNEAQ. V was trimmed by 1 base and J by 4 bases, leaving 8 bases between them. The CDR3 length is 14 residues. CDR3 nucleotides: TGTGCCAGCAGCTTAGTAGCAGTTAATCAGCCCCAGCATTTT. This codes for CASSLVAVNQPQHF.

The sample holds a few counts of this clonotype. The gene calls are TRBV4-3 and TRBJ1-1, with D possibly being TRBD1 (6 bases). The V and J ends lost 0 bases and 9 bases respectively, with 14 bases between them. Germline lookup yields CDR1 LGHNA and CDR2 YSLEER. CDR3 length: 14 amino acids. CDR3 DNA: TGCGCCAGCAGCCAAGAGCAAGGGGGGCCGAAAGCTTTCTTT. Translated, it gives CASSQEQGGPKAFF.

The rearrangement links TRBV10-3 to TRBJ2-1; no clear D gene. This CDR3 has 13 amino acids. Germline V lookup: CDR1 ENHRY, CDR2 SYGVKD. Trimming pared 0 bases from V and 5 bases from J, leaving 5 bases between. As DNA, the CDR3 is TGTGCCATCAGTGAGTCCATGGACAATGAGCAGTTCTTC. Translation gives CAISESMDNEQFF.